The next 28 T cell receptor beta chains were all read from a single sample in a study of brain T cells in children with intractable seizures. TCRdb's table, derived via immunoSEQ multiplex PCR, lists solely in-frame clones and lacks some. The sample has fewer than 80,000 clones, roughly 95% seen once. Sample: peripheral blood, taken at surgery. Receptors were obtained from a boy less than two years old with focal cortical dysplasia and intractable seizures.

This chain connects TRBV5-1 to TRBJ2-1, with TRBD2 matching 14 bases. Germline CDR1 reads SGHRS; CDR2 reads YFSETQ. This CDR3 has 18 residues. After removal of 0 bases from V and 3 bases from J, the junction contained 5 bases not matched to a gene. As DNA, the CDR3 is TGCGCCAGCAGCTTGGGACTAGCGGGAGGGGGCTACTACAATGAGCAGTTCTTC. Its protein is CASSLGLAGGGYYNEQFF. Full variable domain (rest looked up from reference TRBV5-1 and TRBJ2-1): KAGVTQTPRYLIKTRGQQVTLSCSPISGHRSVSWYQQTPGQGLQFLFEYFSETQRNKGNFPGRFSGRQFSNSRSEMNVSTLELGDSALYLCASSLGLAGGGYYNEQFFGPGTRLTVL.

The V and J genes are TRBV7-2 and TRBJ2-5; D is undetermined. Looked up from germline, CDR1 is SGHTA and CDR2 is FQGNSA. The CDR3 runs 15 residues. Deletions cut 1 base from V and 2 bases from J, with 11 bases between. CDR3 coding DNA: TGTGCCAGCAGCTTAGGAGGAGAACTTCAAGAGACCCAGTACTTC. Amino acid sequence: CASSLGGELQETQYF.

This chain joins TRBV10-3 and TRBJ2-1; perhaps D is TRBD1 or TRBD2 (5 bases each). This CDR3 is built from 16 residues. Trimming pared 0 bases from V and 8 bases from J, leaving 17 bases between. The germline V gene encodes CDR1 ENHRY and CDR2 SYGVKD. CDR3 nucleotides: TGTGCCATCAGTGAGTCCGTAGGGACCCCCCAGGATGAGCAGTTCTTC. This encodes CAISESVGTPQDEQFF.

The V and J genes are TRBV19 and TRBJ2-7; no reliable D call. V lost 8 bases and J lost 0, with 11 bases in between. Germline CDR1 reads LNHDA; CDR2 reads SQIVND (reference sequence). The CDR3 has 13 amino acids. DNA of the CDR3: TGTGCCAGTCTCGACGGTTACTCCTACGAGCAGTACTTC. Encoded protein: CASLDGYSYEQYF.

This chain joins TRBV6-2 or TRBV6-3 and TRBJ1-4, with 8 bases identical to TRBD1. The V and J ends lost 4 bases and 1 base, in that order; junction bases with no gene match: 14. The CDR3 runs to 19 residues. CDR1 MNHEY and CDR2 SVGEGT come from the germline V gene. CDR3 in amino acids: CASSSLQGAMDGTNEKLFF. CDR3 nucleotide sequence: TGTGCCAGCAGTTCCCTCCAGGGGGCGATGGATGGAACTAATGAAAAACTGTTTTTT.

V and J are TRBV6-6 and TRBJ1-4; 9 bases match TRBD1. The CDR3 has 16 residues. The junction had 12 bases not matched to a gene; V was cut back by 5 bases and J by 8 bases. The germline V gene has CDR1 MNHNY and CDR2 SVGAGI (reference sequence). In nucleotides, the CDR3 is TGTGCCAGCAGTCGACTTGACAGGGGGACGGAGGAAAAACTGTTTTTT. Amino acid sequence: CASSRLDRGTEEKLFF.

V is TRBV3-1 (or the pseudogene TRBV3-2) and J is TRBJ2-1; 7 nucleotides line up with TRBD1. The CDR3 is made up of 13 amino acids. Germline CDR1 is LGHDT and CDR2 is YNNKEL (reference sequence). After removal of 6 bases from V and 9 bases from J, the junction contained 8 bases not matched to a gene. In DNA, the CDR3 is TGTGCCAGCAGGACAGGGAAAAGCGGTGAGCAGTTCTTC. Protein: CASRTGKSGEQFF.

The chain recombines TRBV25-1 with TRBJ2-5; D is perhaps TRBD2 (6 bases). Between the trimmed V and J ends, which lost 3 bases and 5 bases, there was a span of 16 bases. The CDR3 runs to 15 residues. CDR1 MGHDK and CDR2 SYGVNS come from the germline V gene. The DNA of the CDR3 is TGTGCCAGCAGTGAGGGTTTGGGGGGTGGTGAGACCCAGTACTTC. Encoded protein: CASSEGLGGGETQYF.

This clone was counted a single time. CDR3 sequence: CASSLEEDNEQFF. The CDR3 DNA reads TGTGCCAGCAGCTTGGAAGAGGACAATGAGCAGTTCTTC. V and J are TRBV13 and TRBJ2-1; D unclear. The ends were cut back, 3 bases at V and 5 bases at J, with 8 bases in the middle. The germline V gene encodes CDR1 PRHDT and CDR2 FYEKMQ (reference sequence). The CDR3 runs to 13 residues. The entire variable domain, with the rest obtained from reference TRBV13 and TRBJ2-1, is as follows: AAGVIQSPRHLIKEKRETATLKCYPIPRHDTVYWYQQGPGQDPQFLISFYEKMQSDKGSIPDRFSAQQFSDYHSELNMSSLELGDSALYFCASSLEEDNEQFFGPGTRLTVL.

The chain couples TRBV7-9 to TRBJ2-7, with TRBD1 as a possible D gene (5 bases). Germline V lookup: CDR1 SEHNR, CDR2 FQNEAQ (reference sequence). The ends were cut back, 6 bases at V and 2 bases at J, with 11 bases in the middle. The CDR3 consists of 13 residues. The DNA of the CDR3 is TGTGCCAGCAGACCCGACAGTGCCTACGAGCAGTACTTC. It yields the protein CASRPDSAYEQYF.

The chain combines TRBV5-1 with TRBJ1-1; D gene unclear. Germline values: CDR1 SGHRS, CDR2 YFSETQ. V was cut by 0 bases and J by 1 base, with 10 bases left in between. The CDR3 runs to 15 residues. The CDR3 here is CASSLAAVENTEAFF. CDR3 DNA sequence: TGCGCCAGCAGCTTGGCGGCGGTAGAGAACACTGAAGCTTTCTTT.

The chain combines TRBV4-1 with TRBJ2-6; maybe TRBD1 (5 bases). The ends were cut back, 0 bases at V and 6 bases at J, with 21 bases in the middle. Germline V lookup: CDR1 MGHRA, CDR2 YSYEKL. This CDR3 has 19 residues. The CDR3 coding sequence is TGCGCCAGCAGCCAAGAGGGGCTTCTCGTAAGGTACGAGGCCAACGTCCTGACTTTC. Translating gives CASSQEGLLVRYEANVLTF.

The V call is TRBV19, the J call TRBJ2-6; 7 nucleotides match TRBD1. V lost 7 bases, J lost 0 bases, and 9 bases stayed unmatched. The CDR3 totals 17 residues. Per germline, CDR1 LNHDA and CDR2 SQIVND (reference sequence). CDR3 in DNA: TGTGCCAGTACTACCGGACAGGAGTTCTCTGGGGCCAACGTCCTGACTTTC. This sequence encodes CASTTGQEFSGANVLTF.

This chain connects TRBV28 to TRBJ1-2; D is undetermined. Trimming shortened V by 2 bases and J by 6 bases, and 10 bases separated the two germline ends. Germline CDR1 is MDHEN and CDR2 is SYDVKM. This CDR3 has 13 residues. Here the CDR3 DNA reads TGTGCCAGCAGTTTAAGTCAGCTGCATGGCTACACCTTC. It is translated as CASSLSQLHGYTF.

V usage is TRBV5-1 and J usage is TRBJ2-3; 8 bases fit TRBD1. The germline gives CDR1 SGHRS, CDR2 YFSETQ. This CDR3 comprises 16 residues. V was pared by 0 bases and J by 1 base, with 4 bases of the junction left unmatched. CDR3 residues: CASSLEGTGRTDTQYF. Here the CDR3 DNA reads TGCGCCAGCAGCTTGGAGGGGACAGGACGCACAGATACGCAGTATTTT.

In its sample, this clone was seen once. The genes are TRBV4-3 and TRBJ2-1; TRBD2 matches 9 bases. Germline V CDR1 and CDR2: LGHNA, YSLEER. With 4 bases clipped from V and 6 bases from J, the junction kept 7 bases outside the gene matches. The CDR3 consists of 15 residues. CDR3 in amino acids: CASSLGTSWGNEQFF. The CDR3 DNA is TGCGCCAGCAGCCTAGGGACTAGCTGGGGCAATGAGCAGTTCTTC.

This rearrangement joins TRBV27 to TRBJ2-1; D gene uncertain. In germline, CDR1 is MNHEY, CDR2 SMNVEV (reference sequence). The CDR3 length is 12 residues. V lost 4 bases and J 7 bases, leaving 8 bases between the germline ends. The CDR3 DNA follows: TGTGCCAGCAGTTCTGCCCTAAATGAGCAGTTCTTC. It yields the protein CASSSALNEQFF.

J is TRBJ2-7 and V is TRBV4-1; TRBD2 is a possible D gene (5 bases). The CDR3 runs 16 residues. Trimming cost V 1 base and J 3 bases, with 16 bases left between them. The germline V gene has CDR1 MGHRA and CDR2 YSYEKL. The CDR3 reads CASSQGGLPGSYEQYF. In DNA form, the CDR3 reads TGCGCCAGCAGCCAAGGCGGACTCCCGGGGAGCTACGAGCAGTACTTC.

V usage is TRBV5-4 and J usage is TRBJ2-2; D possibly corresponds to TRBD2 (7 bases). Per germline, CDR1 SGHNT and CDR2 YYREEE (reference sequence). The CDR3 runs 17 residues. Trimming shortened V by 3 bases and J by 1 base, and 16 bases separated the two germline ends. The CDR3 sequence: CASSSRGAGQNTGELFF. CDR3 bases: TGTGCCAGCAGCTCCCGGGGGGCGGGCCAGAACACCGGGGAGCTGTTTTTT.

The chain employs TRBV4-2 and TRBJ2-7, with D maybe TRBD2 (6 bases). Trimming removed 4 bases at V and 1 base at J, with 17 bases between. The CDR3 has 16 residues. CDR1 and CDR2 from the germline V gene are LGHNA and YNFKEQ. This CDR3 reads CASSPAPGRESYEQYF. In nucleotides, the CDR3 is TGTGCCAGCAGCCCCGCACCAGGGCGGGAATCCTACGAGCAGTACTTC.

The genes are TRBV11-2 and TRBJ2-1, with D tentatively TRBD1 or TRBD2 (5 bases each). V was cut by 4 bases and J by 6 bases, with 25 bases left in between. The CDR3 contains 18 residues. Germline-derived CDR1 and CDR2 are SGHAT and FQNNGV. CDR3 residues: CASSSSLLLGGTGNEQFF. In nucleotides, the CDR3 is TGTGCCAGCAGCTCCTCGCTACTACTAGGAGGCACAGGCAATGAGCAGTTCTTC.

The V and J genes are TRBV10-2 and TRBJ2-1, with D perhaps TRBD2 (6 bases). The CDR3 runs 15 residues. V dropped 6 bases and J dropped 0 bases, with 12 bases sitting between them. The germline gives CDR1 WSHSY, CDR2 SAAADI. The CDR3 bases are TGCGCCAGCAGCCGGGGGTGGGACTCCTACAATGAGCAGTTCTTC. Protein sequence: CASSRGWDSYNEQFF.

CDR3 coding DNA: TGTGCCAGCAGCCCCTTAGAGACTAGCGGGAACGACGCCGGGGAGCTGTTTTTT. As protein: CASSPLETSGNDAGELFF. The genes are TRBV3-1 (or the pseudogene TRBV3-2) and TRBJ2-2; 11 bases are a match to TRBD2. This CDR3 comprises 18 residues. CDR1 is LGHDT and CDR2 is YNNKEL in the germline V gene (reference sequence). V lost 4 bases, J lost 6 bases, and 13 bases stayed unmatched.

The J gene is TRBJ1-1, the V gene TRBV4-3, with a possible D match to TRBD1 (5 bases). V lost 5 bases and J lost 1, with 20 bases in between. There are 17 residues in the CDR3. Germline lookup yields CDR1 LGHNA and CDR2 YSLEER. The chain's CDR3 is CASSESRDFPSNTEAFF. Written as DNA, the CDR3 is TGCGCCAGCAGCGAATCCCGGGACTTCCCTTCGAACACTGAAGCTTTCTTT.

The rearrangement uses TRBV11-3 and TRBJ2-3; 7 bases match TRBD1. Germline trimming cut 6 bases from V and 0 bases from J; bases unmatched to any gene: 12. Germline V gives CDR1 SGHNT, CDR2 YENEEA. The CDR3 length is 17 residues. The CDR3, as DNA: TGTGCCAGCAGAGGGAACAGGGGACCCAATAGCACAGATACGCAGTATTTT. This translates into CASRGNRGPNSTDTQYF.

This sequence joins TRBV5-5 and TRBJ2-7, with 9 nucleotides matching TRBD1. Germline trimming cut 4 bases from V and 7 bases from J; bases unmatched to any gene: 9. The CDR3 length is 14 residues. The germline V gene has CDR1 SGHKS and CDR2 YYEKEE (reference sequence). The CDR3: CASSTAGTGKEQYF. CDR3 nucleotides: TGTGCCAGCAGCACTGCCGGGACAGGGAAAGAGCAGTACTTC. The full variable domain, with the rest looked up from reference TRBV5-5 and TRBJ2-7, is DAGVTQSPTHLIKTRGQQVTLRCSPISGHKSVSWYQQVLGQGPQFIFQYYEKEERGRGNFPDRFSARQFPNYSSELNVNALLLGDSALYLCASSTAGTGKEQYFGPGTRLTVT.

This rearrangement joins TRBV6-5 to TRBJ2-2; D is undetermined. CDR1 is MNHEY, CDR2 SVGAGI, per germline. The CDR3 is made up of 15 amino acids. V shed 0 bases and J shed 6 bases, with 11 bases lying between them. The CDR3 protein is CASSYSLNRPGELFF. CDR3 DNA sequence: TGTGCCAGCAGTTACTCGTTAAACCGACCCGGGGAGCTGTTTTTT.

V usage is TRBV10-1 and J usage is TRBJ2-3; 7 bases align to TRBD1. V was clipped by 5 bases and J by 4 bases; unmatched bases: 6. Germline-derived CDR1 and CDR2 are WNHNN and SYGVQD (reference sequence). CDR3 length equals 14 residues. CDR3 nucleotide sequence: TGCGCCAGCAGTAATCAGAGGGGGCCAGATACGCAGTATTTT. Translated: CASSNQRGPDTQYF.